This T cell receptor (beta chain) was captured in a study of cytomegalovirus exposure and HLA in healthy donors. Study-level findings and limits: Later analysis suggested links between common viral pathogens and several top significant clusters. One later analysis reportedly identified an Asian-associated ancestry cluster that showed fewer N-insertions than the approximately 710-donor mean. For most TCR beta V segments, an earlier analysis put the productive rate at about 87% or about 30% of the time.

As to this clone: Its antigen remains unknown.

The primer mix had 60 Vbeta and 13 Jbeta primers. Repertoires were generated with immunoSEQ multiplex PCR, while TCRdb's copy carries only in-frame clones and drops some. The sample lists approximately 100,000 clones, 70% occurring once. V was cut by 6 bases and J by 4 bases, with 24 bases left in between. This CDR3 has 17 amino acids. CDR1 and CDR2 (germline): MNHGY, SAAAGT. The sequenced sample consisted of PBMCs. The chain carries TRBV6-8 and TRBJ1-1; a weak D match, TRBD1 (6 bases). The clonotype comes from a middle-aged man in good health and CMV-seropositive. CDR3 nucleotides: TGTGCCAGCAGCCCGGACGGGACACCCGGTTTAAGCACTGAAGCTTTCTTT. This translates into CASSPDGTPGLSTEAFF.